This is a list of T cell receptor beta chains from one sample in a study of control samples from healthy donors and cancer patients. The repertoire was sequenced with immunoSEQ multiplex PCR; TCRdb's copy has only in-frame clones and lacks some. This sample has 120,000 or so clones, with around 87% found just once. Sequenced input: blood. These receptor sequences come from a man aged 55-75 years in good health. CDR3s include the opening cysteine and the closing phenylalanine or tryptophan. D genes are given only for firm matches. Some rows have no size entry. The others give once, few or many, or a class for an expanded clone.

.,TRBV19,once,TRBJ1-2,CASTPSGRGGYTF,TGTGCCAGTACCCCGAGCGGTCGGGGGGGCTACACCTTC
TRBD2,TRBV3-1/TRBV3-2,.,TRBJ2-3,CASSQGLAGGRGDTQYF,TGTGCCAGCAGCCAAGGACTAGCGGGGGGGCGAGGAGATACGCAGTATTTT
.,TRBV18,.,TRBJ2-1,CASSRQEGHGTYNEQFF,TGTGCCAGCTCACGACAGGAGGGACATGGGACCTACAATGAGCAGTTCTTC
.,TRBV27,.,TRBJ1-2,CASSQLVVAGAQRGVLRYTF,TGTGCCAGCAGTCAGTTAGTTGTCGCAGGGGCCCAAAGGGGGGTCCTGCGATACACCTTC
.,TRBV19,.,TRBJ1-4,CASSIGTTTNEKLFF,TGTGCCAGTAGTATCGGTACAACAACTAATGAAAAACTGTTTTTT
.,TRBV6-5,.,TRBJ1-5,CASAGSTFGNQPQHF,TGTGCCAGCGCGGGCAGCACCTTCGGGAATCAGCCCCAGCATTTT
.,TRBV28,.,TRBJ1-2,CASSLGVSGYTF,TGTGCCAGCAGTCTAGGGGTCTCTGGCTACACCTTC
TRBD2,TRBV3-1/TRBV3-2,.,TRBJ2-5,CASSLQSGVETQYF,TGTGCCAGCAGCCTCCAAAGCGGGGTTGAGACCCAGTACTTC
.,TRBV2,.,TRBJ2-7,CASTGGPDYEQYF,TGTGCCAGCACCGGAGGACCCGACTACGAGCAGTACTTC
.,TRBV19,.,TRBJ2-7,CASSELTSYEQYF,TGTGCCAGTAGCGAACTAACCTCCTACGAGCAGTACTTC
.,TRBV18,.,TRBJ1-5,CASSLFTHQPQHF,TGTGCCAGCTCCCTATTTACCCATCAGCCCCAGCATTTT
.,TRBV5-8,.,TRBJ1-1,CASSLILGSMNTEAFF,TGTGCCAGCAGCTTAATTTTGGGATCCATGAACACTGAAGCTTTCTTT
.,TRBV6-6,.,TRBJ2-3,CASSQTDTQYF,TGTGCCAGCAGTCAAACAGATACGCAGTATTTT
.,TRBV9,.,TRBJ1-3,CASSLMGANSGNTIYF,TGTGCCAGCTCCCTTATGGGGGCCAACTCTGGAAACACCATATATTTT
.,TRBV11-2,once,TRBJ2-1,CASSLDRYNEQFF,TGTGCCAGCAGCTTAGATCGGTACAATGAGCAGTTCTTC
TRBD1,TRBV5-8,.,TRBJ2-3,CASSLVLGQGAITDTQYF,TGTGCCAGCAGCTTGGTACTCGGCCAGGGGGCAATCACAGATACGCAGTATTTT
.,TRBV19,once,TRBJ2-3,CASKSQILTDTQYF,TGTGCCAGTAAATCACAAATTCTCACAGATACGCAGTATTTT
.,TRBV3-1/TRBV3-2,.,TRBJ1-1,CASSTTGYTEAFF,TGTGCCAGCAGTACTACAGGGTACACTGAAGCTTTCTTT
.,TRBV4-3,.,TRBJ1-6,CASSPLGGTYNSPLHF,TGCGCCAGCAGCCCCCTTGGGGGCACCTATAATTCACCCCTCCACTTT
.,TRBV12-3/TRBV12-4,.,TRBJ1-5,CASRPEDQAQHF,TGTGCCAGTCGTCCGGAGGATCAGGCCCAGCATTTT
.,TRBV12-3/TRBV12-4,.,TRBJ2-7,CASKRDGSYEQYF,TGTGCCAGCAAACGGGACGGATCCTACGAGCAGTACTTC
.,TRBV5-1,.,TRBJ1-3,CASSTGHSSGNTIYF,TGCGCCAGCAGCACGGGACACTCATCTGGAAACACCATATATTTT